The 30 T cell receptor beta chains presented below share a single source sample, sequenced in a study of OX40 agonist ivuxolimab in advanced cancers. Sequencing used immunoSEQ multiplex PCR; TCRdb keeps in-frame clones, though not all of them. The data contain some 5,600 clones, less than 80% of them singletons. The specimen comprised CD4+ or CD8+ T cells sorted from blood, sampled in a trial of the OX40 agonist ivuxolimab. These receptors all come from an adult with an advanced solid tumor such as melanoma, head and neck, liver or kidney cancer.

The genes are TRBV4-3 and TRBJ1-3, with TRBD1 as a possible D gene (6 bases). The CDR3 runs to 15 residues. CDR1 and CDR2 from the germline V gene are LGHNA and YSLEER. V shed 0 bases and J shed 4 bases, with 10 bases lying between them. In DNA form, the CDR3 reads TGCGCCAGCAGCCAAGATACAGGGCCCGGAAACACCATATATTTT. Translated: CASSQDTGPGNTIYF.

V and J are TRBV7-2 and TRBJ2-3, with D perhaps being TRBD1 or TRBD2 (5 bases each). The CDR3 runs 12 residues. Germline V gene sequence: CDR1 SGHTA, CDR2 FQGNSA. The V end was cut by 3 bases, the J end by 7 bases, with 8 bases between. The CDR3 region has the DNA TGTGCCAGCAGCTTTGGGACCAATACGCAGTATTTT. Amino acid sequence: CASSFGTNTQYF.

DNA of the CDR3: TGTGCCACCAGTGTCCCGGTCGGACTAGACCTACCCAGCTCCTACAATGAGCAGTTCTTC. This translates into CATSVPVGLDLPSSYNEQFF. This chain links TRBV15 with TRBJ2-1; 7 nucleotides agree with TRBD2. The CDR3 loop spans 20 amino acids. In germline, CDR1 is LNHNV, CDR2 YYDKDF (reference sequence). The trim removed 6 bases at V and 0 bases at J, leaving 20 bases unmatched.

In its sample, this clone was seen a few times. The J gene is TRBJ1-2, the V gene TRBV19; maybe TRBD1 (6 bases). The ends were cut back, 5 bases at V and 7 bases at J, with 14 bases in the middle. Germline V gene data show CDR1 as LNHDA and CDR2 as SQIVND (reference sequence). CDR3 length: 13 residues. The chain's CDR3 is CASSGGPRRGYTF. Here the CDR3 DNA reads TGTGCCAGTAGTGGGGGCCCACGGCGTGGCTACACCTTC.

The DNA of the CDR3 is TGCGCCAGCAGCTTGACCAAGGCTAGGAACACTGAAGCTTTCTTT. Protein sequence: CASSLTKARNTEAFF. The rearrangement uses TRBV5-1 and TRBJ1-1, with D unresolved. Trimming cost V 1 base and J 1 base, with 11 bases left between them. CDR1 and CDR2 from the germline V gene are SGHRS and YFSETQ. This CDR3 contains 15 residues.

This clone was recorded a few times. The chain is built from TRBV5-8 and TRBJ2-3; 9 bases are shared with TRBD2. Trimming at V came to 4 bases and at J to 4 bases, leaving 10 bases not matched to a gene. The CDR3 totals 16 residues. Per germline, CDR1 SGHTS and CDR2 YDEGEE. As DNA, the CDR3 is TGTGCCAGCAGCCCCTTAATTAGCGGGGGAGCAGATACGCAGTATTTT. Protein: CASSPLISGGADTQYF.

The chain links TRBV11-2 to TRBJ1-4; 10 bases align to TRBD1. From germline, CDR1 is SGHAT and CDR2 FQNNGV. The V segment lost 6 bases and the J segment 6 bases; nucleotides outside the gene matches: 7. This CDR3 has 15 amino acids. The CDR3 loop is CASSYGTGADEKLFF. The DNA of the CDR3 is TGTGCCAGCAGTTACGGGACAGGGGCGGATGAAAAACTGTTTTTT.

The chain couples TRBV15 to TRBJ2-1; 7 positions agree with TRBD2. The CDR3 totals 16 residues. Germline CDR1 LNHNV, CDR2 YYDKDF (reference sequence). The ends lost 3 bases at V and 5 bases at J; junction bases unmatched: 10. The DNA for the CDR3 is TGTGCCACCAGCAGGCGGAGCGGGACCATTAACAATGAGCAGTTCTTC. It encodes CATSRRSGTINNEQFF.

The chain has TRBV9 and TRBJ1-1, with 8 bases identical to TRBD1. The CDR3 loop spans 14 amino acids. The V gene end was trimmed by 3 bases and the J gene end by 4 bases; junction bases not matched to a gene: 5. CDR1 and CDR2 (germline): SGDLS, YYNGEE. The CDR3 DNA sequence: TGTGCCAGCAGCGCGCAGGGGGCGGTCACTGAAGCTTTCTTT. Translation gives CASSAQGAVTEAFF.

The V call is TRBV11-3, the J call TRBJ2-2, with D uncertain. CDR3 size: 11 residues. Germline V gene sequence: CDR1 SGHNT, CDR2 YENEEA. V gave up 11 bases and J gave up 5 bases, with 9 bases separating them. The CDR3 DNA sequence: TGTGCCCCAGGTGGAACCGGGGAGCTGTTTTTT. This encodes CAPGGTGELFF. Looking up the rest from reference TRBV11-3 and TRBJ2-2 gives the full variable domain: EAGVVQSPRYKIIEKKQPVAFWCNPISGHNTLYWYLQNLGQGPELLIRYENEEAVDDSQLPKDRFSAERLKGVDSTLKIQPAELGDSAVYLCAPGGTGELFFGEGSRLTVL.

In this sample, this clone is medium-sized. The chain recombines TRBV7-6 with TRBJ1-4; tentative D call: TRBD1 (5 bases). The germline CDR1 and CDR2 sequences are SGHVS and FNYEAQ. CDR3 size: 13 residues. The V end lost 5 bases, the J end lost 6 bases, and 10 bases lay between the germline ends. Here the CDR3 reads CASSGTSYEKLFF. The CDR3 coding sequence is TGTGCCAGCAGCGGGACCTCTTATGAAAAACTGTTTTTT. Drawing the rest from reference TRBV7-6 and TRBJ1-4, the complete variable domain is GAGVSQSPRYKVTKRGQDVALRCDPISGHVSLYWYRQALGQGPEFLTYFNYEAQQDKSGLPNDRFSAERPEGSISTLTIQRTEQRDSAMYRCASSGTSYEKLFFGSGTQLSVL.

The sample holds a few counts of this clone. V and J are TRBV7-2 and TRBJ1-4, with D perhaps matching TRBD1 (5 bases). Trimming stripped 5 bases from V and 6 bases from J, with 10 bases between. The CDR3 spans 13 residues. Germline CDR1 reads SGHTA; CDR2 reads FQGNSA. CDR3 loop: CASSGTSYEKLFF. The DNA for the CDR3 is TGTGCCAGCAGCGGGACCTCTTATGAAAAACTGTTTTTT.

This CDR3 is CASSPVRDSWGYTF. CDR3 coding DNA: TGCGCCAGCAGCCCCGTCCGGGACAGTTGGGGCTACACCTTC. The V call is TRBV4-1, the J call TRBJ1-2; 7 bases are a match to TRBD1. The CDR3 is 14 residues long. The ends lost 4 bases at V and 8 bases at J; junction bases unmatched: 10. Germline lookup yields CDR1 MGHRA and CDR2 YSYEKL.

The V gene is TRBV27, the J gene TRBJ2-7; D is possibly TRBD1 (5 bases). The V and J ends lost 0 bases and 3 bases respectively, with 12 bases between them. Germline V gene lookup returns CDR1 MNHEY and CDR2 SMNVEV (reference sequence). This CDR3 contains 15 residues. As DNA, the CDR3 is TGTGCCAGCAGTTTATCGGGGCATTCATTCTACGAGCAGTACTTC. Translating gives CASSLSGHSFYEQYF.

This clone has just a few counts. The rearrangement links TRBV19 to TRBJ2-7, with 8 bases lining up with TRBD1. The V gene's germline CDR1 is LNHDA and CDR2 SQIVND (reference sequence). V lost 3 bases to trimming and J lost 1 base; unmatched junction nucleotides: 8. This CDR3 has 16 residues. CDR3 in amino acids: CASSIDGTGGSYEQYF. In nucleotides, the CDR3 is TGTGCCAGTAGTATCGACGGGACAGGTGGTTCCTACGAGCAGTACTTC.

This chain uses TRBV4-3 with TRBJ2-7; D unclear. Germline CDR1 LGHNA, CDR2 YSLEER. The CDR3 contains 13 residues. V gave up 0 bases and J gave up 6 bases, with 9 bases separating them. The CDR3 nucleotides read TGCGCCAGCAGCCAAGATAGGGCGACCGAGCAGTACTTC. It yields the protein CASSQDRATEQYF.

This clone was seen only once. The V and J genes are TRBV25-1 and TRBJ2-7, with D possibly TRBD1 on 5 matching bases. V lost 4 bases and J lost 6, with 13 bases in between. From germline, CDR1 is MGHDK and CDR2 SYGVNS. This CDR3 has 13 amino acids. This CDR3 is CASSVRGFPEQYF. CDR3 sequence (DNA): TGTGCCAGCAGTGTTAGGGGTTTCCCCGAGCAGTACTTC.

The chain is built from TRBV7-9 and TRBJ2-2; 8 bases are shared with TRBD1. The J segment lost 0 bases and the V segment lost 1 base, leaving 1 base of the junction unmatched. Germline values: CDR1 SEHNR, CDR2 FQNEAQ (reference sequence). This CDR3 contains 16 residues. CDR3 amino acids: CASSLGTGSNTGELFF. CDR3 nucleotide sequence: TGTGCCAGCAGCTTAGGGACAGGGTCGAACACCGGGGAGCTGTTTTTT.

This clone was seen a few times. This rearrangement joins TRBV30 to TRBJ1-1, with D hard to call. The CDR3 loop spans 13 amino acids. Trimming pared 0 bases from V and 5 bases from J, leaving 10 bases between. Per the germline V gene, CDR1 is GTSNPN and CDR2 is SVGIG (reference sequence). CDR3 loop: CAWSVGTGTEAFF. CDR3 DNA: TGTGCCTGGAGTGTAGGAACTGGGACTGAAGCTTTCTTT.

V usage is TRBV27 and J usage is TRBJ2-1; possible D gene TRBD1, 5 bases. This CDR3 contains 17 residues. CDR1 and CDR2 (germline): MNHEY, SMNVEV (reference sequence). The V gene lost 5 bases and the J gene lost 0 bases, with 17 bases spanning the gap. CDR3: CASSMIPGQSSYNEQFF. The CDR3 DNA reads TGTGCCAGCAGTATGATACCAGGGCAGAGCTCCTACAATGAGCAGTTCTTC.

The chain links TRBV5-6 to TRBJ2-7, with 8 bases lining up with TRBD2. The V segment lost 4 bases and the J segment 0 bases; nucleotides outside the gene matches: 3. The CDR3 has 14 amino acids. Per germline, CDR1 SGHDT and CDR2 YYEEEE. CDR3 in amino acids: CASSMAGGSYEQYF. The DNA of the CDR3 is TGTGCCAGCAGCATGGCGGGGGGCTCCTACGAGCAGTACTTC.

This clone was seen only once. As DNA, the CDR3 is TGTGCCAGCAGCACGCGACAGGGGGCGGTGGGCTACACCTTC. It is translated as CASSTRQGAVGYTF. V is TRBV5-4 and J is TRBJ1-2; 10 positions agree with TRBD1. CDR1 is SGHNT, CDR2 YYREEE, per germline (reference sequence). V gave up 4 bases and J gave up 8 bases; unmatched junction bases: 8. The CDR3 length is 14 residues.

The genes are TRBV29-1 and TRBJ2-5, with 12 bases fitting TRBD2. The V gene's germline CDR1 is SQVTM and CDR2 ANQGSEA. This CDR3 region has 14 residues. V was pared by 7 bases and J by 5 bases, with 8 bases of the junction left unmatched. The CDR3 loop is CSAASGGAGETQYF. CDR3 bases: TGCAGCGCCGCTAGCGGGGGGGCTGGCGAGACCCAGTACTTC.

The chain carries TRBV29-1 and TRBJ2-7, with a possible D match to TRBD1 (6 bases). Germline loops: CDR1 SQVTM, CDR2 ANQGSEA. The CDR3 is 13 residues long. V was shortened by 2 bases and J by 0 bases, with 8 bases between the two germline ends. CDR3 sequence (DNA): TGCAGCGTTGAAACAGGGAGCTCCTACGAGCAGTACTTC. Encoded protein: CSVETGSSYEQYF.

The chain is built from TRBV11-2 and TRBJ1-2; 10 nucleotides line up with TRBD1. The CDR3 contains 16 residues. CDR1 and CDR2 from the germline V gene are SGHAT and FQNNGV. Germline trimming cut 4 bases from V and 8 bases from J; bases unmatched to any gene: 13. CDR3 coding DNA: TGTGCCAGCAGCTCCTGGGGTACTGACAGGGGGCTCGGCTACACCTTC. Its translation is CASSSWGTDRGLGYTF.

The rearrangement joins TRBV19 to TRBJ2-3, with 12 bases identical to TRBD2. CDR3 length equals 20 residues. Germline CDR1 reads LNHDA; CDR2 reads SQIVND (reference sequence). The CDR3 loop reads CTLRASSMRLAGDRTDTQYF. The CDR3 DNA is TGTACCCTCCGCGCCAGTAGTATGCGACTAGCGGGAGATCGCACAGATACGCAGTATTTT.

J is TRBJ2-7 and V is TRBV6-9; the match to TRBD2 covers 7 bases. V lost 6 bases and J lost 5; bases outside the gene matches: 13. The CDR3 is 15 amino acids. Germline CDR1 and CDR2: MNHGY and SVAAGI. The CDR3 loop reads CASSAALAGDDEQYF. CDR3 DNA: TGTGCCAGCAGCGCCGCCCTCGCGGGAGACGACGAGCAGTACTTC.

DNA for the CDR3: TGTGCCAGCAGTTTATCACGGAGCGGGAGAAGATACAATGAGCAGTTCTTC. Translation: CASSLSRSGRRYNEQFF. The chain links TRBV27 to TRBJ2-1; TRBD2 matches at 8 bases. V shed 0 bases and J 4 bases; nucleotides not matched to a gene: 8. Germline CDR1 and CDR2: MNHEY and SMNVEV (reference sequence). CDR3 length: 17 residues.

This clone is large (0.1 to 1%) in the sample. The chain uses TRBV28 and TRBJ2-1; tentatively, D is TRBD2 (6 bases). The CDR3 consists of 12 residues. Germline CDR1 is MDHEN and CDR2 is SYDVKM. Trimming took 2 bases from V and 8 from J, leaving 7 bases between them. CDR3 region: CASSLGGDEQFF. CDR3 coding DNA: TGTGCCAGCAGTTTAGGCGGGGATGAGCAGTTCTTC. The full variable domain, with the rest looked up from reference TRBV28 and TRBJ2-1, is DVKVTQSSRYLVKRTGEKVFLECVQDMDHENMFWYRQDPGLGLRLIYFSYDVKMKEKGDIPEGYSVSREKKERFSLILESASTNQTSMYLCASSLGGDEQFFGPGTRLTVL.

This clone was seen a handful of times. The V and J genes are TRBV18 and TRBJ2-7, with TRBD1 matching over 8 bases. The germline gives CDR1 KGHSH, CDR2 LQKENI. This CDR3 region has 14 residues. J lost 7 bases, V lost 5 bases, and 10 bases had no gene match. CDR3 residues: CASSNRDRPGEQYF. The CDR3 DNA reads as TGTGCCAGCTCAAATCGGGACAGGCCGGGGGAGCAGTACTTC.